The 16 T cell receptor beta chains below come from one sample, sequenced in a study of CD8 T cells in ankylosing spondylitis (TCRdb year 2017). The library was produced with 5' RACE. TCRdb lists the instrument as Illumina MiSeq. TCRdb trimmed the raw reads at Q25, called clones with MiXCR and kept productive beta chains. Under each unique CDR3 protein, matching rows form one entry showing the most common genes and DNA. The sample data list around 25,000 distinct CDR3 sequences, and about a sixth of these were observed just once. In total, the top ten clones hold 25% to 30% of the sample. Sequencing was done on a sample of blood. The receptors shown here come from a male donor with ankylosing spondylitis or in good health (not recorded which).

This clonotype has at least ten counts. The chain combines TRBV10-3 with TRBJ2-2; the D gene is possibly TRBD1 (5 bases). Germline V CDR1 and CDR2: ENHRY, SYGVKD. The CDR3 loop spans 14 amino acids. Trimming left V 3 bases short and J 3 bases short, with 8 bases between. In DNA, the CDR3 is TGTGCCATCAGTGATTTAGGGGACACCGGGGAGCTGTTTTTT. Its translation is CAISDLGDTGELFF.

The chain recombines TRBV12-3 or TRBV12-4 with TRBJ2-5; 11 bases are shared with TRBD2. This CDR3 is built from 15 residues. The V segment lost 8 bases and the J segment 4 bases; nucleotides outside the gene matches: 9. CDR3: CASGISGREGETQYF. In DNA form, the CDR3 reads TGTGCCAGCGGAATTAGCGGGAGGGAGGGAGAGACCCAGTACTTC.

This clonotype was observed many times. Compared with germline, one end of the junction differs, possibly owing to a read error. The chain employs TRBV7-8 and TRBJ2-5; D is possibly TRBD2 (6 bases). Looked up from germline, CDR1 is SGHVS and CDR2 is FQNEAQ. The CDR3 loop spans 12 amino acids. CDR3 sequence reads: CASSLAVAEPSF. The CDR3 region has the DNA TGTGCCAGCAGCTTAGCGGTAGCGGAACCGTCGTTC.

This chain joins TRBV29-1 and TRBJ2-1, with a tentative D call TRBD2 (5 bases). Germline V gene data show CDR1 as SQVTM and CDR2 as ANQGSEA. CDR3 length: 12 amino acids. V was clipped by 6 bases and J by 6 bases, with 12 bases between them. The CDR3 nucleotides read TGCAGCGTGTCCGGACTCGCCAATGAGCAGTTCTTC. It encodes CSVSGLANEQFF.

This clonotype was recorded a few times. The rearrangement links TRBV6-2 or TRBV6-3 to TRBJ2-3; no definite D call. Germline values: CDR1 MNHEY, CDR2 SVGEGT. CDR3 length: 12 amino acids. Trimming cost V 7 bases and J 4 bases, with 9 bases left between them. This chain's CDR3 is CASNGVPDTQYF. The CDR3 region has the DNA TGTGCCAGCAATGGGGTCCCAGATACGCAGTATTTT.

This clonotype was picked up a small number of times. The rearrangement joins TRBV28 to TRBJ1-1, with D uncertain. The germline V and J ends were trimmed by 4 bases and 4 bases, with 10 bases remaining between them. The CDR3 is 13 residues long. CDR1 and CDR2 (germline): MDHEN, SYDVKM. Here the CDR3 DNA reads TGTGCCAGCAGTTCCGGGTGGAGCACTGAAGCTTTCTTT. It encodes CASSSGWSTEAFF.

This clonotype was recorded at least ten times. The V and J genes are TRBV28 and TRBJ1-2; D is perhaps TRBD1 (5 bases). This CDR3 has 15 amino acids. Germline assignment: CDR1 MDHEN and CDR2 SYDVKM. V was cut by 8 bases and J by 0 bases, with 16 bases left in between. CDR3 sequence: CASLPIGAANYGYTF. For the CDR3, the DNA is TGTGCCAGCCTCCCCATTGGGGCAGCTAACTATGGCTACACCTTC.

The chain has TRBV4-3 and TRBJ2-3; 7 nucleotides agree with TRBD2. CDR1 is LGHNA, CDR2 YSLEER, per germline. The CDR3 consists of 14 residues. After removal of 2 bases from V and 1 base from J, the junction contained 0 bases not matched to a gene. Written as DNA, the CDR3 is TGCGCCAGCAGCCAACGGGAGGGCACAGATACGCAGTATTTT. Encoded protein: CASSQREGTDTQYF.

In this sample, this clonotype turned up many times. The rearrangement joins TRBV18 to TRBJ2-7; TRBD1 agrees at 8 bases. V gave up 8 bases and J gave up 5 bases; unmatched junction bases: 8. The CDR3 spans 13 residues. Germline values: CDR1 KGHSH, CDR2 LQKENI. The CDR3 is CASMTGTGDEQYF. The CDR3 DNA is TGTGCCAGCATGACCGGGACAGGAGACGAGCAGTACTTC.

This clonotype has more than one count but fewer than ten. CDR3 nucleotides: TGCAGCGCTGAGCCAGGGGGCTCTGGAAACACCATATATTTT. Amino acid sequence: CSAEPGGSGNTIYF. V usage is TRBV29-1 and J usage is TRBJ1-3, with 7 positions matching TRBD1. The germline V gene has CDR1 SQVTM and CDR2 ANQGSEA. The CDR3 has 14 residues. Germline trimming cut 7 bases from V and 0 bases from J; bases unmatched to any gene: 6.

V gene TRBV28 combines with J gene TRBJ1-1; D remains unclear. The CDR3 consists of 14 residues. Germline V gene sequence: CDR1 MDHEN, CDR2 SYDVKM. Between the trimmed V and J ends, which lost 6 bases and 0 bases, there was a span of 11 bases. The CDR3 loop is CASSPPQMNTEAFF. CDR3 sequence (DNA): TGTGCCAGCAGCCCCCCCCAAATGAACACTGAAGCTTTCTTT.

The chain carries TRBV4-1 and TRBJ2-5, with D uncertain. The CDR3 runs 12 residues. Trimming removed 2 bases at V and 1 base at J, with 2 bases between. CDR1 and CDR2 from the germline V gene are MGHRA and YSYEKL. The CDR3 is CASSQPQETQYF. CDR3 nucleotides: TGCGCCAGCAGCCAACCCCAAGAGACCCAGTACTTC.

This rearrangement joins TRBV6-2 or TRBV6-3 to TRBJ2-2; D uncertain. Germline CDR1 MNHEY, CDR2 SVGEGT. V shed 2 bases and J shed 7 bases, with 2 bases lying between them. The CDR3 runs to 11 residues. CDR3 DNA sequence: TGTGCCAGCAGTTACGGCGGGGAGCTGTTTTTT. This sequence encodes CASSYGGELFF.

The table lists this clonotype with many counts. The chain has TRBV7-2 and TRBJ2-1; TRBD2 matches at 9 bases. Germline values: CDR1 SGHTA, CDR2 FQGNSA. The CDR3 runs 12 residues. Unmatched junction bases numbered 3, after V lost 5 bases and J lost 10 bases. The CDR3 loop is CASSLLAGEQFF. The CDR3 DNA reads as TGTGCCAGCAGCCTTCTAGCGGGAGAGCAGTTCTTC. The complete variable domain, with remaining parts taken from reference TRBV7-2 and TRBJ2-1, reads GAGVSQSPSNKVTEKGKDVELRCDPISGHTALYWYRQSLGQGLEFLIYFQGNSAPDKSGLPSDRFSAERTGGSVSTLTIQRTQQEDSAVYLCASSLLAGEQFFGPGTRLTVL.

This clonotype was counted many times. The J gene is TRBJ2-2, the V gene TRBV29-1; no clear D. The CDR3 has 13 amino acids. Germline V gene data show CDR1 as SQVTM and CDR2 as ANQGSEA. The V end was cut by 4 bases, the J end by 3 bases, with 9 bases between. For the CDR3, the DNA is TGCAGCGTTGGGCAGCTACACACCGGGGAGCTGTTTTTT. It codes for CSVGQLHTGELFF.

The CDR3 bases are TGTGCCAGTAGTAGACTCACCGCGAACACCGGGGAGCTGTTTTTT. Translating it yields CASSRLTANTGELFF. The gene calls are TRBV19 and TRBJ2-2; no reliable D call. The CDR3 extends over 15 amino acids. V was clipped by 4 bases and J by 0 bases, with 9 bases between them. The V gene's germline CDR1 is LNHDA and CDR2 SQIVND (reference sequence). Looking up the rest from reference TRBV19 and TRBJ2-2 gives the full variable domain: DGGITQSPKYLFRKEGQNVTLSCEQNLNHDAMYWYRQDPGQGLRLIYYSQIVNDFQKGDIAEGYSVSREKKESFPLTVTSAQKNPTAFYLCASSRLTANTGELFFGEGSRLTVL.